This T cell receptor (beta chain) comes out of a study of regulatory T cells in long-lasting Graves disease. As concerns this clonotype: Its specificity is not known.

Points from the study as a whole: Tissue studied was limited to peripheral blood, excluding thyroid tissue.

The authors built TCR beta libraries using iRepertoire HTBI primers and Arm-PCR of CDR3 regions. TCRdb called the multiplex PCR reads again in MiXCR, with one record for every CDR3 protein. This table holds 550,000 to 600,000 distinct CDR3 sequences, more than 15% found once. Indicated time point: newly diagnosed GD, antithyroid drugs for less than 3 months. Extracted RNA from PBMCs served as the source of the TCR library. The sample was also reused in another study, on T cells in Graves' hyperthyroidism and ophthalmopathy.

This receptor was obtained from a man between 18 and 35 years old with Graves disease. The sequenced sample was peripheral blood mononuclear cells (PBMCs), obtained at new diagnosis, from a patient treated with antithyroid drugs.

CDR3 region: CASSLRQPMIGGYTF. DNA for the CDR3: TGTGCCAGCAGTTTACGTCAGCCTATGATTGGGGGCTACACCTTC. The chain links TRBV12-3 or TRBV12-4 to TRBJ1-2; no clear D. The CDR3 has 15 residues. The germline V and J ends were trimmed by 2 bases and 8 bases, with 18 bases remaining between them.